The rows below give T cell receptor beta chains drawn from one sample of a study of OX40 agonist ivuxolimab in advanced cancers. Assay used: immunoSEQ multiplex PCR; TCRdb lists only in-frame clones, some missing. The repertoire holds 37,000 or so clones, with roughly 80% as singletons. The sample in question was CD4+ or CD8+ T cells sorted from blood, obtained in a trial of the OX40 agonist ivuxolimab. All receptors come from an adult with an advanced solid tumor such as melanoma, head and neck, liver or kidney cancer. CDR3s include the opening cysteine and the closing phenylalanine or tryptophan. A D gene is named only where the DNA matches it firmly. Size tells how often a clone was seen (once, few, many) or the class of an expanded clone, and some rows leave it out.

D: -
J: TRBJ1-1
V: TRBV2
size: -
length: 14
DNA: TGTGCCAGCAGTGTCTTGGCAGAGAACACTGAAGCTTTCTTT
CDR3: CASSVLAENTEAFF

D: TRBD1
J: TRBJ2-7
V: TRBV7-3
size: once
length: 17
DNA: TGTGCCAGCAGCTTAACGGGGGGACAGGACCCCTCCTACGAGCAGTACTTC
CDR3: CASSLTGGQDPSYEQYF

D: -
J: TRBJ2-7
V: TRBV6-6
size: -
length: 13
DNA: TGTGCCAGCAGGGGGGCAGGGAACTACGAGCAGTACTTC
CDR3: CASRGAGNYEQYF

D: -
J: TRBJ2-1
V: TRBV20-1
size: -
length: 11
DNA: TGCAGTGCTCCTCTAGCGCCTGAGCAGTTCTTC
CDR3: CSAPLAPEQFF

D: -
J: TRBJ1-2
V: TRBV28
size: once
length: 11
DNA: TGTGCCAGCAGTTTATATCATGGCTACACCTTC
CDR3: CASSLYHGYTF

D: -
J: TRBJ2-2
V: TRBV5-4
size: -
length: 15
DNA: TGTGCCAGCAGCTTTCCCCAGGGGAGCACCGGGGAGCTGTTTTTT
CDR3: CASSFPQGSTGELFF

D: -
J: TRBJ2-7
V: TRBV7-9
size: -
length: 13
DNA: TGTGCCAGCAGCTTTGAGGAAACCTACGAGCAGTACTTC
CDR3: CASSFEETYEQYF

D: TRBD2
J: TRBJ2-1
V: TRBV19
size: -
length: 16
DNA: TGTGCCAGTAGTATAGATGCTAGCGGGATCTACAATGAGCAGTTCTTC
CDR3: CASSIDASGIYNEQFF

D: TRBD2
J: TRBJ2-1
V: TRBV2
size: -
length: 15
DNA: TGTGCCAGCACAATCGCTAGCGGGAAAGGCAATGAGCAGTTCTTC
CDR3: CASTIASGKGNEQFF

D: -
J: TRBJ1-5
V: TRBV19
size: -
length: 13
DNA: TGTGCCAGTAGCCCCCTAGGCTATCAGCCCCAGCATTTT
CDR3: CASSPLGYQPQHF